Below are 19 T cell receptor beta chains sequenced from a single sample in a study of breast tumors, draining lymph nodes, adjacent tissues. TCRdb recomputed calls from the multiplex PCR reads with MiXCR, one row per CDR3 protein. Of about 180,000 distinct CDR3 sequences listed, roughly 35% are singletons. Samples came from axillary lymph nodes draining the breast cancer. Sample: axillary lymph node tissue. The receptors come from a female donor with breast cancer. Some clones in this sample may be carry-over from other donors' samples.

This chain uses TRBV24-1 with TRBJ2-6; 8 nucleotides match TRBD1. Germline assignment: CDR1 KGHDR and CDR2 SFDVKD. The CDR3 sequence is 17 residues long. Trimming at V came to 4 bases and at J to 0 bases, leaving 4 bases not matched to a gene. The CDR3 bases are TGTGCCACCAGTGACCGGACAGGGAACTCTGGGGCCAACGTCCTGACTTTC. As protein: CATSDRTGNSGANVLTF.

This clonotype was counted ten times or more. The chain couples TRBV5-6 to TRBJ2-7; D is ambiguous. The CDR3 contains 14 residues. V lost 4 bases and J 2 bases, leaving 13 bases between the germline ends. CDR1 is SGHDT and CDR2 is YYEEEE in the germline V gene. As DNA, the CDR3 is TGTGCCAGCAGCCCCGGCAGGTCGACCTACGAGCAGTACTTC. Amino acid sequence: CASSPGRSTYEQYF.

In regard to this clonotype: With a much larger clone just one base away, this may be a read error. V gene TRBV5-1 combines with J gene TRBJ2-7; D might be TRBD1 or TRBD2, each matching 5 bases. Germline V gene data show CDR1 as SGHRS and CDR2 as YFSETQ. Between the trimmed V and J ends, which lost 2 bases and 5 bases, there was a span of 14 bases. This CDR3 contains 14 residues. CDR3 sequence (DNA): TGCGCCAGCAGCTTAATGGGGGTTTGGCACGAGCAGTACTTC. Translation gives CASSLMGVWHEQYF.

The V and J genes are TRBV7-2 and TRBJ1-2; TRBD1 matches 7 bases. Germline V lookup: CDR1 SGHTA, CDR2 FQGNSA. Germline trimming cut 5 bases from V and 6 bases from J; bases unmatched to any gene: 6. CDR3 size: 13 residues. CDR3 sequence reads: CASSERQGHGYTF. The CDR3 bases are TGTGCCAGCAGCGAGCGACAGGGCCATGGCTACACCTTC.

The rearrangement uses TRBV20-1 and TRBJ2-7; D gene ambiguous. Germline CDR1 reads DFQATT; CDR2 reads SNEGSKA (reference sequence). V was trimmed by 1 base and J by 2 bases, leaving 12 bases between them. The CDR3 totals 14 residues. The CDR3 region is CSARGRGPPYEQYF. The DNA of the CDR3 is TGCAGTGCTAGAGGGCGAGGACCCCCCTACGAGCAGTACTTC.

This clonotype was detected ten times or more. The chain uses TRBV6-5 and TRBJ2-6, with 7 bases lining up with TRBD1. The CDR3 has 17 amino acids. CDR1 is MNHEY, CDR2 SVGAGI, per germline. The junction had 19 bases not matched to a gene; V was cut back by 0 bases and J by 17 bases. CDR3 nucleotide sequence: TGTGCCAGCAGTTACTCGGGGACAGCCTCTGGGGCCAACGCCTTGACTTTC. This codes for CASSYSGTASGANALTF.

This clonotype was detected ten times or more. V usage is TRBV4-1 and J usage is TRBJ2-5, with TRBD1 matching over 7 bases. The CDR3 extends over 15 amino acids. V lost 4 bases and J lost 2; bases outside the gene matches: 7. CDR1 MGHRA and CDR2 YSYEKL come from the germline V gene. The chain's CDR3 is CASSRVGQEQETQYF. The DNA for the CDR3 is TGCGCCAGCAGCCGCGTTGGACAGGAGCAAGAGACCCAGTACTTC.

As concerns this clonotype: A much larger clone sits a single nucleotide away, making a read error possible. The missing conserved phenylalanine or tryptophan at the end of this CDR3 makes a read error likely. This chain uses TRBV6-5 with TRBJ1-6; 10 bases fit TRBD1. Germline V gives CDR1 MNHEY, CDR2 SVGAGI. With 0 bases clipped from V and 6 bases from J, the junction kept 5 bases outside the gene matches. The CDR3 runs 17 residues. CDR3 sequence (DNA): TGTGCCAGCAGTTACTCGGGGACAGGGGTGGGTAATTCACCCCTCCACGTT. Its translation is CASSYSGTGVGNSPLHV.

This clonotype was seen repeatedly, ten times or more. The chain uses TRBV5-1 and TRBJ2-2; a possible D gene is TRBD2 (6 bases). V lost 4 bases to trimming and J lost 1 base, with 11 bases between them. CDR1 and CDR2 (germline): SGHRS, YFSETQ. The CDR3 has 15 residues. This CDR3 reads CASSHGTRNTGELFF. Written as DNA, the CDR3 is TGCGCCAGCAGCCACGGGACTCGGAACACCGGGGAGCTGTTTTTT.

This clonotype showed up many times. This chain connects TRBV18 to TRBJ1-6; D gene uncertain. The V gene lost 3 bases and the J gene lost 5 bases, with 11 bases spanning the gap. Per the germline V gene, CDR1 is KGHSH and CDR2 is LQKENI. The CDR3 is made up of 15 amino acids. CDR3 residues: CASSPLDGNNSPLHF. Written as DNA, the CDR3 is TGTGCCAGCTCACCCCTGGACGGAAATAATTCACCCCTCCACTTT.

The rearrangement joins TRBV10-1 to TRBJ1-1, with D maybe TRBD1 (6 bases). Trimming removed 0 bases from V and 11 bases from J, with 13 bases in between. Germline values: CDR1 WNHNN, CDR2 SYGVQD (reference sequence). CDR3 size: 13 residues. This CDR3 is CASSESGGLRAFF. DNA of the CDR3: TGCGCCAGCAGTGAGTCCGGGGGGCTCAGGGCTTTCTTT.

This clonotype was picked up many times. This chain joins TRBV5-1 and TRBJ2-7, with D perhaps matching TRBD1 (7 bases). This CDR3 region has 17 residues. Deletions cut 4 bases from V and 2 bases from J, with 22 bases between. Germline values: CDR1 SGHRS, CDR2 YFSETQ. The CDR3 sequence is CASSEIPRDSGTYEQYF. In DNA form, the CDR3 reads TGCGCCAGCAGCGAAATTCCGCGGGACAGTGGGACCTACGAGCAGTACTTC.

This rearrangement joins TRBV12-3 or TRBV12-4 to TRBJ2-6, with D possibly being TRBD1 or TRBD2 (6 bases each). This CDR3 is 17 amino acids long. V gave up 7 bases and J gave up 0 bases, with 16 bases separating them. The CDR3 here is CASTLRGLCSGANVLTF. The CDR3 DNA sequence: TGTGCCAGCACTCTACGGGGGCTGTGCTCTGGGGCCAACGTCCTGACTTTC.

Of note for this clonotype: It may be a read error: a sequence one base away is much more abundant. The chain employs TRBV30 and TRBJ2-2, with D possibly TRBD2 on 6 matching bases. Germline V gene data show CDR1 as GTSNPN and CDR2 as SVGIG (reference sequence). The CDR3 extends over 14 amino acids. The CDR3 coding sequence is TGTGCCTGGAGTGCCCTGTGGGGAACCGGGGGGCTGTTTTTT. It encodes CAWSALWGTGGLFF.

CDR3 in amino acids: CASSQDGLYGYTF. CDR3 coding DNA: TGCGCCAGCAGCCAAGATGGTTTATATGGCTACACCTTC. The V and J genes are TRBV4-1 and TRBJ1-2; D is unresolved. This CDR3 region has 13 residues. Trimming took 0 bases from V and 5 from J, leaving 7 bases between them. CDR1 and CDR2 from the germline V gene are MGHRA and YSYEKL.

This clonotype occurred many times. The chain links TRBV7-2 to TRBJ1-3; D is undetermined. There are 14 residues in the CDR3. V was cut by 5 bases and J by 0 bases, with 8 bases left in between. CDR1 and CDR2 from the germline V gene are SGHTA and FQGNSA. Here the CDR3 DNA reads TGTGCCAGCAGCCCCCGGCCCTCTGGAAACACCATATATTTT. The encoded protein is CASSPRPSGNTIYF.

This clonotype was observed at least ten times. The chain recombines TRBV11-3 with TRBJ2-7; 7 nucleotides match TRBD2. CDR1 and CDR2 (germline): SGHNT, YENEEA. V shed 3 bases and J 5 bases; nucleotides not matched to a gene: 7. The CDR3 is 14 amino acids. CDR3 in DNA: TGTGCCAGCAGCTTGGGGGGGTCAACGGACGAGCAGTACTTC. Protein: CASSLGGSTDEQYF.

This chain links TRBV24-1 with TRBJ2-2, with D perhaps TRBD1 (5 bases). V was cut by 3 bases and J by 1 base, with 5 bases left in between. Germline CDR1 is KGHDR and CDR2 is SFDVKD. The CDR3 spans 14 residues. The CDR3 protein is CATSDTGNTGELFF. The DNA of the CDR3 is TGTGCCACCAGTGATACAGGGAACACCGGGGAGCTGTTTTTT.

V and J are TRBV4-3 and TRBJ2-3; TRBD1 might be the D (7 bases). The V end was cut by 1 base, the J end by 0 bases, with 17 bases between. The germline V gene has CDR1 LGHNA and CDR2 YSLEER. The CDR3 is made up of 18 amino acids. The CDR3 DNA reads TGCGCCAGCAGCCAAGGGATATCCGCAGGGGGGAGCACAGATACGCAGTATTTT. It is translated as CASSQGISAGGSTDTQYF.